The T cell receptor (beta chain) under discussion was sequenced for a study of radiotherapy plus CTLA-4 blockade in lung cancer. Study information: Objective responses were documented in around 20% of patients, with disease control in roughly 34%. Study-wide findings and caveats: Alongside interferon-beta, early blood T cell clone dynamics were reportedly the best predictor of response. Once radiotherapy plus ipilimumab had been given, TCR clones derived from tumor expanded in blood.

Sequencing was performed with immunoSEQ multiplex PCR; in TCRdb, only in-frame clones are kept and a portion is missing. The table records 85,000 to 90,000 clones, 60% to 80% of them present only once. As regards this clone: The antigen is unknown.

The germline V gene has CDR1 SGHVS and CDR2 FQNEAQ. This CDR3 is 14 amino acids long. Trimming pared 3 bases from V and 8 bases from J, leaving 14 bases between. The sequence was collected from a human donor with non-small cell lung cancer that progressed on radiotherapy plus ipilimumab. Sequenced here: peripheral blood, sampled from a patient treated with radiotherapy plus ipilimumab. The chain links TRBV7-8 to TRBJ2-1, with a tentative D call TRBD2 (6 bases). The CDR3 spells CASSFMASADEQFF. CDR3 DNA: TGTGCCAGCAGCTTCATGGCTAGCGCCGATGAGCAGTTCTTC. The full variable domain, completed using reference TRBV7-8 and TRBJ2-1, is GAGVSQSPRYKVAKRGQDVALRCDPISGHVSLFWYQQALGQGPEFLTYFQNEAQLDKSGLPSDRFFAERPEGSVSTLKIQRTQQEDSAVYLCASSFMASADEQFFGPGTRLTVL.